This TCR beta chain emerged from a study of T-cell memory formation after mild COVID-19. Study as a whole: The two donors had largely donor-specific TCR clusters. Study results and caveats: Clones contracting over day 15 to 85 were CD4/CD8 balanced, with later expanders leaning CD4+.

On this clonotype itself: The antigen remains unidentified.

CDR3 length equals 12 residues. CDR1 is MGHDK, CDR2 SYGVNS, per germline. V lost 7 bases and J 1 base, leaving 5 bases between the germline ends. Constant-segment-primed 5'RACE gave TCR alpha and TCR beta cDNA libraries with sample barcodes and UMIs. TCRdb redid the calling of the 5' RACE reads with MiXCR, one entry per CDR3 protein. The table records some 120,000 distinct CDR3 sequences, approximately 17% of them present only once. Sequenced: PBMCs or a T cell subset sorted from them (not recorded which). This sequence was found in a man between 18 and 29 years old who had mild COVID-19 (a few samples of this study predate the infection). Cell type and time point are not known. The chain recombines TRBV25-1 with TRBJ1-3, with unresolved D. In nucleotides, the CDR3 is TGTGCCAGCACTTCTTCTGGAAACACCATATATTTT. This translates into CASTSSGNTIYF.